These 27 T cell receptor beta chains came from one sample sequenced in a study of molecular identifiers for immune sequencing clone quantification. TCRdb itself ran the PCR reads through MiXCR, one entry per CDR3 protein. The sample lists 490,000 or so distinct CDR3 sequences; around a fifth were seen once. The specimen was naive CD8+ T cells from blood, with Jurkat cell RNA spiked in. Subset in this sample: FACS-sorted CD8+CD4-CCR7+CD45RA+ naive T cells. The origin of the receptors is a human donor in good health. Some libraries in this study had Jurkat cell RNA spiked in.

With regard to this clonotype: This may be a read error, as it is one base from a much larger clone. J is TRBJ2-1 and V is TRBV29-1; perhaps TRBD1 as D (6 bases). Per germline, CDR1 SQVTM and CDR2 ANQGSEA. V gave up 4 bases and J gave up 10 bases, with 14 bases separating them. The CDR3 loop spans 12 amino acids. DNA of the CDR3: TGCAGCGTTGTGGTGACAGGCCTCGAGCAGTTCTTC. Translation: CSVVVTGLEQFF.

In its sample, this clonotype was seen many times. The chain's CDR3 is CASRQGARFGLNTGELFF. DNA for the CDR3: TGTGCCAGCAGACAGGGGGCGCGATTCGGTTTGAACACCGGGGAGCTGTTTTTT. The genes are TRBV5-6 and TRBJ2-2; 9 bases map to TRBD1. Germline loops: CDR1 SGHDT, CDR2 YYEEEE. This CDR3 region has 18 residues. J lost 1 base, V lost 5 bases, and 12 bases had no gene match.

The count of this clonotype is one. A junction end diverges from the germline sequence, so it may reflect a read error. The CDR3 coding sequence is TGCAGTGCTAGAGATAGCCTAGCGGGGGGGACGAACACCGGGGGGCTGTTTTTT. It is translated as CSARDSLAGGTNTGGLFF. The chain employs TRBV20-1 and TRBJ2-2, with 12 bases fitting TRBD2. Germline V lookup: CDR1 DFQATT, CDR2 SNEGSKA (reference sequence). The CDR3 runs to 18 residues.

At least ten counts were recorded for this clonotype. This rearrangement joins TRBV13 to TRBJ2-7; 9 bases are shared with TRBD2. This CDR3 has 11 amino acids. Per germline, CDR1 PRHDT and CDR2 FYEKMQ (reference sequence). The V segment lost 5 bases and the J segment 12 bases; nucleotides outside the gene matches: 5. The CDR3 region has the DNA TGTGCCAGCAGCCAAGGACTAGCGCTGTACTTC. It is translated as CASSQGLALYF.

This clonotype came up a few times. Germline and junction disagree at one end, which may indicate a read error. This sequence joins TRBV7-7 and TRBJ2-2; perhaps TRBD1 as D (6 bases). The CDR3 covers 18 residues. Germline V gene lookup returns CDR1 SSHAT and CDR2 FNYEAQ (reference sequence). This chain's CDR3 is CASSLVPGNRANTGELFF. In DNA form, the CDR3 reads TGTGCTAGCAGCTTAGTTCCCGGTAACAGGGCCAACACCGGGGAGCTGTTTTTT.

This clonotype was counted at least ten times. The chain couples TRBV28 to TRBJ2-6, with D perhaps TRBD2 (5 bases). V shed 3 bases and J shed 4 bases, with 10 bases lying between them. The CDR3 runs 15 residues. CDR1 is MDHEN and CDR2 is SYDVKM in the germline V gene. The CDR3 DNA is TGTGCCAGCAGTTTTCGGGGTCTGGGGGCCAACGTCCTGACTTTC. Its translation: CASSFRGLGANVLTF.

The CDR3 sequence: CASSQDSVVAHEQFF. The CDR3 nucleotides read TGTGCCAGCAGCCAAGATTCGGTAGTAGCCCATGAGCAGTTCTTC. The J gene is TRBJ2-1, the V gene TRBV3-1; D remains ambiguous. Germline V CDR1 and CDR2: LGHDT, YNNKEL (reference sequence). The CDR3 length is 15 residues. Trimming shortened V by 0 bases and J by 8 bases, and 14 bases separated the two germline ends.

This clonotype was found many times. The CDR3 reads CASSLSRGVSYEQYF. The CDR3 bases are TGTGCCAGCAGTTTATCGCGAGGGGTCTCCTACGAGCAGTACTTC. The gene calls are TRBV27 and TRBJ2-7; D is perhaps TRBD1 or TRBD2 (5 bases each). CDR1 MNHEY and CDR2 SMNVEV come from the germline V gene (reference sequence). V was clipped by 0 bases and J by 0 bases, with 9 bases between them. The CDR3 has 15 residues.

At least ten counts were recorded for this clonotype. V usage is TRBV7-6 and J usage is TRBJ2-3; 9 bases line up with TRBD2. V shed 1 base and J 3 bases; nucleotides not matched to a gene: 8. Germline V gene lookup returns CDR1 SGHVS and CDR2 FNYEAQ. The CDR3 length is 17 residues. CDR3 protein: CASSLGSAGGQTDTQYF. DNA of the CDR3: TGTGCCAGCAGCTTAGGTTCAGCGGGAGGTCAGACAGATACGCAGTATTTT. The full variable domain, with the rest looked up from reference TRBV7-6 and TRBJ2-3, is GAGVSQSPRYKVTKRGQDVALRCDPISGHVSLYWYRQALGQGPEFLTYFNYEAQQDKSGLPNDRFSAERPEGSISTLTIQRTEQRDSAMYRCASSLGSAGGQTDTQYFGPGTRLTVL.

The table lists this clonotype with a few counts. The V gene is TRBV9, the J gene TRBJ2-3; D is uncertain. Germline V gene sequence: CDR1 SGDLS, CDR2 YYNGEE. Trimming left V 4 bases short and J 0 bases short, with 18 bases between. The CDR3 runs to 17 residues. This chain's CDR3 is CASSPKVRLTSTDTQYF. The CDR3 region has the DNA TGTGCCAGCAGCCCCAAGGTACGGCTTACTAGCACAGATACGCAGTATTTT.

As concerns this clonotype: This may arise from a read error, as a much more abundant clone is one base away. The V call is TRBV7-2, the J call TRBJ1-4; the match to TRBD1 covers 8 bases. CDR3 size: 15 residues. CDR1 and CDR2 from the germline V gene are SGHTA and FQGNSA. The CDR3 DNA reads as TGTGCCGGCAGCTCTGCCGGGACAGGCTATGAAAAACTGTTTTTT. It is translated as CAGSSAGTGYEKLFF.

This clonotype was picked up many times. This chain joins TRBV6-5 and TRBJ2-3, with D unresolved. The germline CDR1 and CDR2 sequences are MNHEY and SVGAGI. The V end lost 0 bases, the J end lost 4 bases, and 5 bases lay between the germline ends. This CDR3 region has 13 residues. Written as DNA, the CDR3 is TGTGCCAGCAGTTACTCGCAACCAGATACGCAGTATTTT. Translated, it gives CASSYSQPDTQYF.

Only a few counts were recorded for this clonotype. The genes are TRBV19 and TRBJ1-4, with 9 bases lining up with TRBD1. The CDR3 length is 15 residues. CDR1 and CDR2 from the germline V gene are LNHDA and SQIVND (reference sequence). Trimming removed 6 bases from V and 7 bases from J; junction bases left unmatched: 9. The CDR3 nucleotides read TGTGCCAGTAGGCCTCCGGGACAGGGACGTGAAAAACTGTTTTTT. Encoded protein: CASRPPGQGREKLFF.

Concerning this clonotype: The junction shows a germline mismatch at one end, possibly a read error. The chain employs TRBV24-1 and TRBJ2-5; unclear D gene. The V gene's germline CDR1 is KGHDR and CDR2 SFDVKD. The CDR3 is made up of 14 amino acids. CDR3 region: CATCEGLGQETQYF. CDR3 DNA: TGTGCCACCTGTGAAGGGCTCGGGCAAGAGACCCAGTACTTC.

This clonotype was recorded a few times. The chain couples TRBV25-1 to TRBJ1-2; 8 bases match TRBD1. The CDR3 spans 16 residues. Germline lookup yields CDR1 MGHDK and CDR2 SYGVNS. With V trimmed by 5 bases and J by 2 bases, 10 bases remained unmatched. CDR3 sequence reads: CASSTFDRGDNYGYTF. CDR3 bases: TGTGCCAGCAGTACTTTCGACAGGGGTGACAACTATGGCTACACCTTC.

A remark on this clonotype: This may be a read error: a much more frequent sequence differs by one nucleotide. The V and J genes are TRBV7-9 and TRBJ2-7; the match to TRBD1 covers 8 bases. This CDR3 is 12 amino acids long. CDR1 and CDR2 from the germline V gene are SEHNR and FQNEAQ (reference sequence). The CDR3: CVSSHGQGEQYF. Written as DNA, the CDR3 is TGTGTCAGCAGTCATGGACAGGGCGAGCAGTACTTC.

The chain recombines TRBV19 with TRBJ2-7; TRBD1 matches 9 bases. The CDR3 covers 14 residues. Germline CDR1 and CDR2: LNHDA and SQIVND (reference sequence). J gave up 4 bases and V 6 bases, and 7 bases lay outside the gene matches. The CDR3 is CASSHGTGFYEQYF. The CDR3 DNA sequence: TGTGCCAGTAGCCATGGGACAGGGTTTTACGAGCAGTACTTC.

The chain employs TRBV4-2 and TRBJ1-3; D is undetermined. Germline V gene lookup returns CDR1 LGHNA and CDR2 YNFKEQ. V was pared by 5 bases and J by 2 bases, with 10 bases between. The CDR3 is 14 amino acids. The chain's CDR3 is CASSSPRPGNTIYF. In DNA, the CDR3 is TGTGCCAGCAGCAGCCCCCGCCCTGGAAACACCATATATTTT.

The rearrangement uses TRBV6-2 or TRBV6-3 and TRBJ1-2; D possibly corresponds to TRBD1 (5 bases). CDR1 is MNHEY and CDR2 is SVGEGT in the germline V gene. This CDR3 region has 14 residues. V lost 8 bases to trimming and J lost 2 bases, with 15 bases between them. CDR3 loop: CASWGTQINYGYTF. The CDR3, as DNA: TGTGCCAGCTGGGGGACTCAGATCAACTATGGCTACACCTTC.

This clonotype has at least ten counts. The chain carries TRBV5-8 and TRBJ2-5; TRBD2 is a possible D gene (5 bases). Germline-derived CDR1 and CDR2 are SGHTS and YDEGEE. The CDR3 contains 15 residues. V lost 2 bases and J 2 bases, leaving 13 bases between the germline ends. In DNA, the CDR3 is TGTGCCAGCAGCTTTTCCCCGGGGAGTCAAGAGACCCAGTACTTC. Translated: CASSFSPGSQETQYF.

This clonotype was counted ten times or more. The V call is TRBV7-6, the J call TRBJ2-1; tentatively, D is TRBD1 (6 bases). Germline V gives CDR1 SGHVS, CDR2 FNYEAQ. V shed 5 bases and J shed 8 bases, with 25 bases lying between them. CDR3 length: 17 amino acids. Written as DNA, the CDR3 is TGTGCCAGCAGCGTCCCCACCAGCGCGTTAGGGGGAGATGAGCAGTTCTTC. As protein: CASSVPTSALGGDEQFF.

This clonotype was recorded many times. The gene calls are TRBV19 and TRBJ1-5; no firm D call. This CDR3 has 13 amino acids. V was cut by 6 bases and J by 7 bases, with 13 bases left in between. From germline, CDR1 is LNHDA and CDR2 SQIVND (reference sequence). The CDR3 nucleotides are TGTGCCAGTAGCCCTGGACGGGTGCAGCCCCAGCATTTT. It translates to CASSPGRVQPQHF.

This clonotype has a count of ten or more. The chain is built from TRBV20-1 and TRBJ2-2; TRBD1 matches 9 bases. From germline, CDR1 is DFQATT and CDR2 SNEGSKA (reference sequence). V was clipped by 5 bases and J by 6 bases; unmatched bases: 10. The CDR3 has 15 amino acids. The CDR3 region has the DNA TGCAGTGCTGAAGACCGGGACAGGGACTCCGGGGAGCTGTTTTTT. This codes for CSAEDRDRDSGELFF.

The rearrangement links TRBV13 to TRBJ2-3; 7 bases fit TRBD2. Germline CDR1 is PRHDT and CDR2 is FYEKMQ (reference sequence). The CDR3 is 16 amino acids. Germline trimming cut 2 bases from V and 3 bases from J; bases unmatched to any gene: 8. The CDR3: CASSLLIGEGTDTQYF. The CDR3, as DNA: TGTGCCAGCAGCTTACTAATCGGGGAGGGGACAGATACGCAGTATTTT.

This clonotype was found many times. CDR3 DNA sequence: TGCAGTGCGGATTCGGGACTGGGCAAGACCCAGTACTTC. As protein: CSADSGLGKTQYF. The rearrangement joins TRBV20-1 to TRBJ2-5; D perhaps matches TRBD2 (6 bases). Trimming took 6 bases from V and 6 from J, leaving 17 bases between them. The CDR3 length is 13 residues. Germline V gene lookup returns CDR1 DFQATT and CDR2 SNEGSKA (reference sequence).

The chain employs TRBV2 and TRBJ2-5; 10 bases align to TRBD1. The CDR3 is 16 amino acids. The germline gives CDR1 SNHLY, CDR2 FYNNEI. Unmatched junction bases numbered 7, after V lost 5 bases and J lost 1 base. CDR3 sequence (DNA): TGTGCCAGCAGTACGGGACAGGGGATTATCCAAGAGACCCAGTACTTC. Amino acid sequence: CASSTGQGIIQETQYF. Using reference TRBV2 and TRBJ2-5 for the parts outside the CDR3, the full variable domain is EPEVTQTPSHQVTQMGQEVILRCVPISNHLYFYWYRQILGQKVEFLVSFYNNEISEKSEIFDDQFSVERPDGSNFTLKIRSTKLEDSAMYFCASSTGQGIIQETQYFGPGTRLLVL.

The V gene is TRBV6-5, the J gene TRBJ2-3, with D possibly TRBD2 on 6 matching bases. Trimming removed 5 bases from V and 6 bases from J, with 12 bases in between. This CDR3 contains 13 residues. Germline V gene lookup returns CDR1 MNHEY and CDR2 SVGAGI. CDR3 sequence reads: CASSRERGDTQYF. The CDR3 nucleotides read TGTGCCAGCAGTCGAGAACGGGGGGATACGCAGTATTTT.